This T cell receptor beta chain was sequenced for a study of graft-versus-host responses after intestinal transplantation. Generated by immunoSEQ multiplex PCR, the TCRdb table keeps only in-frame clones and is missing some. The sample consists of about 38,000 clones, roughly 87% of them appearing once. Sequences were derived from PBMCs, sampled 1,000 to 1,200 days after transplant. The sequence derives from a human patient who received an intestinal transplant, so some T cells may come from the graft donor.

The CDR3 DNA reads TGCGCCAGCAGCCAAGAAGTGTCCGTAAGTGAAAAACTGTTTTTT. Amino acids: CASSQEVSVSEKLFF. The chain joins TRBV4-1 to TRBJ1-4; D is uncertain. The CDR3 runs to 15 residues. Per the germline V gene, CDR1 is MGHRA and CDR2 is YSYEKL. V dropped 0 bases and J dropped 7 bases, with 12 bases sitting between them.